The clone carrying this T cell receptor (beta chain) was seen more than once but under ten times. This CDR3 comprises 15 residues. After removal of 1 base from V and 3 bases from J, the junction contained 5 bases not matched to a gene. The germline gives CDR1 SGDLS, CDR2 YYNGEE. This sample is part of a study of human T cells and chemical hapten exposure. Time point: pre-sensitization, week 0. As for treatment: therapeutic diphenylcyclopropenone sensitization with weekly scalp DPC. Unique molecular identifiers were attached to individual cDNA molecules within the library. One entry per CDR3 protein results from TCRdb running MiXCR on the RACE reads. The table records about 120,000 distinct CDR3 sequences, less than 15% of them present only once.

The sequence derives from a woman under 30 with alopecia areata. Some clones in this sample may be carry-over from other donors' samples. The V call is TRBV9, the J call TRBJ2-7; 9 bases map to TRBD1. Material: whole blood, obtained in connection with sensitization to the hapten diphenylcyclopropenone (DPC). CDR3 in DNA: TGTGCCAGCAGCGTATCCGGGACAGGGAGCTACGAGCAGTACTTC. Its translation: CASSVSGTGSYEQYF.